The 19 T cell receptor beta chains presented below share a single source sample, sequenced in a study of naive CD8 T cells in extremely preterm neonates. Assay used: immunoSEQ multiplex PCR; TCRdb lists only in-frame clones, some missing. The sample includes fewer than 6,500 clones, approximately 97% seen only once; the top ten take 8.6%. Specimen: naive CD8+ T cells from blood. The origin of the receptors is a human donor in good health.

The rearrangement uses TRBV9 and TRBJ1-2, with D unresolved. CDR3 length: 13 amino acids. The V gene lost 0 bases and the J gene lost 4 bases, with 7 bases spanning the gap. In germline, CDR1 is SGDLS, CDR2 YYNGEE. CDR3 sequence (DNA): TGTGCCAGCAGCGTAGGGTCGAGCTATGGCTACACCTTC. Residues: CASSVGSSYGYTF.

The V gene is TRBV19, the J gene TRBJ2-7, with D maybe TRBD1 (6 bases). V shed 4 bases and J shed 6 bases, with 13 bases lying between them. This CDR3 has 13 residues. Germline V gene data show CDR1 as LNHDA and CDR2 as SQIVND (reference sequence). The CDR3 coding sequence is TGTGCCAGTAGTACCCAGGGGTTGGGCGAGCAGTACTTC. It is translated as CASSTQGLGEQYF.

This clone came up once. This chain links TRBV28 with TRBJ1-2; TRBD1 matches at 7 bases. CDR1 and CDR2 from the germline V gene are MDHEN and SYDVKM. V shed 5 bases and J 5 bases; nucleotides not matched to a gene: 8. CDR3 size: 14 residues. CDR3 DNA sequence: TGTGCCAGCAGTAGCGACAGGGACCGATATGGCTACACCTTC. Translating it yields CASSSDRDRYGYTF.

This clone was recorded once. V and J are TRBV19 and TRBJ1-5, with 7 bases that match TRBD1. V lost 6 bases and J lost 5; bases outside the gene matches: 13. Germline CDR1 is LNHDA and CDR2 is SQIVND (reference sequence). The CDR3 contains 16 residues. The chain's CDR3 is CASRESPTGWHQPQHF. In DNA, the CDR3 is TGTGCCAGTAGGGAGTCACCGACAGGGTGGCATCAGCCCCAGCATTTT.

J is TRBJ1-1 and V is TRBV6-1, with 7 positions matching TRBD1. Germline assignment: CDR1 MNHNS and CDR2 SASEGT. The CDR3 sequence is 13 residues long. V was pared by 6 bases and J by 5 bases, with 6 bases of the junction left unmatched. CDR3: CASSRQGWTEAFF. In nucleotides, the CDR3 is TGTGCCAGCAGCCGACAGGGATGGACTGAAGCTTTCTTT.

CDR3 amino acids: CSVESTGSSYNEQFF. The CDR3 coding sequence is TGCAGCGTTGAATCGACCGGGAGCTCCTACAATGAGCAGTTCTTC. The chain recombines TRBV29-1 with TRBJ2-1, with a tentative D call TRBD2 (6 bases). The germline V and J ends were trimmed by 2 bases and 0 bases, with 11 bases remaining between them. The CDR3 has 15 amino acids. Germline V gives CDR1 SQVTM, CDR2 ANQGSEA.

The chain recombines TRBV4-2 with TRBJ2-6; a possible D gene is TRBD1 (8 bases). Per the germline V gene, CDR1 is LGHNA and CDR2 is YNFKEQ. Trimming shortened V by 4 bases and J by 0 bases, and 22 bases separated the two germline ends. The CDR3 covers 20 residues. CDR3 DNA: TGTGCCAGCAGCCGGGGGGGGACAGGTCATGCCCCCTCTGGGGCCAACGTCCTGACTTTC. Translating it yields CASSRGGTGHAPSGANVLTF.

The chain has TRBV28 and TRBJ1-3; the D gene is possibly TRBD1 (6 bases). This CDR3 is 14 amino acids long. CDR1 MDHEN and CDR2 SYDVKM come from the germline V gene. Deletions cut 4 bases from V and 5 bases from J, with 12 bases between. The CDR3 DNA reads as TGTGCCAGCAGTTACGGGACACTTCGAAACACCATATATTTT. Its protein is CASSYGTLRNTIYF.

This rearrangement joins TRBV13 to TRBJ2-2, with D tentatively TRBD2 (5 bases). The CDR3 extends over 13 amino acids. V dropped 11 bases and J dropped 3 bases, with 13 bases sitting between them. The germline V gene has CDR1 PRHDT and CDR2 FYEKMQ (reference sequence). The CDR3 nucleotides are TGTGCCTTCGGAGGAAGGGACACCGGGGAGCTGTTTTTT. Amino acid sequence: CAFGGRDTGELFF.

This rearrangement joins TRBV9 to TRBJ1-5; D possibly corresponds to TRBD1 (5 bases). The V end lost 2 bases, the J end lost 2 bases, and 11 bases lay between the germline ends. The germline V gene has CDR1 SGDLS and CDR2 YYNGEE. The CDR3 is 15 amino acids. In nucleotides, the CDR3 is TGTGCCAGCAGCGTCGGGGGAGGGGGCAATCAGCCCCAGCATTTT. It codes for CASSVGGGGNQPQHF.

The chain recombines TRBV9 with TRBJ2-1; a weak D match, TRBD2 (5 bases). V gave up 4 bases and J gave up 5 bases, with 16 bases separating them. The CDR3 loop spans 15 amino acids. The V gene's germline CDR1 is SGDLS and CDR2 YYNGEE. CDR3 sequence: CASSPPWTDNNEQFF. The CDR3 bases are TGTGCCAGCAGCCCACCGTGGACTGATAACAATGAGCAGTTCTTC.

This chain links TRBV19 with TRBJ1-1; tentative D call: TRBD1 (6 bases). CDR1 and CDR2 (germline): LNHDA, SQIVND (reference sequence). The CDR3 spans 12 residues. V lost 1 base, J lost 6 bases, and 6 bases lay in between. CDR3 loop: CASSIGTAEAFF. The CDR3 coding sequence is TGTGCCAGTAGTATAGGGACAGCTGAAGCTTTCTTT. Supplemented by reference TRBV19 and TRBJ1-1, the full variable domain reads DGGITQSPKYLFRKEGQNVTLSCEQNLNHDAMYWYRQDPGQGLRLIYYSQIVNDFQKGDIAEGYSVSREKKESFPLTVTSAQKNPTAFYLCASSIGTAEAFFGQGTRLTVV.

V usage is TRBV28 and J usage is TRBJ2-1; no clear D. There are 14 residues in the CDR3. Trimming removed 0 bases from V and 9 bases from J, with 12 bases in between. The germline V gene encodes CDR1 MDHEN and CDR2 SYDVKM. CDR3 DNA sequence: TGTGCCAGCAGTTTATGGGTAGTGGGCAGTGAGCAGTTCTTC. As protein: CASSLWVVGSEQFF.

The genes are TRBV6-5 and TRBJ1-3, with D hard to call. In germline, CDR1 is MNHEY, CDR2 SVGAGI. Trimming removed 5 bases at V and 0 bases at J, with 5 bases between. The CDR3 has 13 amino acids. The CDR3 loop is CASSLPSGNTIYF. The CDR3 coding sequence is TGTGCCAGCAGTCTCCCCTCTGGAAACACCATATATTTT.

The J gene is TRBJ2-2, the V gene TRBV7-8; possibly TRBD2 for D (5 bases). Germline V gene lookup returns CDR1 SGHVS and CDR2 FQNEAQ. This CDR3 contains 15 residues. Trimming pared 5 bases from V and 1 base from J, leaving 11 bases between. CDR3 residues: CASSPLRENTGELFF. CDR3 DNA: TGTGCCAGCAGCCCGCTCCGGGAGAACACCGGGGAGCTGTTTTTT.

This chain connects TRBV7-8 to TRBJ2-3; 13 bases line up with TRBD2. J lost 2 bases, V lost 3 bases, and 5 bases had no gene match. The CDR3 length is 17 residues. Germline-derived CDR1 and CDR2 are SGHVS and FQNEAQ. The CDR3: CASSFGTSGVYTDTQYF. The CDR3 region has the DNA TGTGCCAGCAGCTTCGGGACTAGCGGGGTCTACACAGATACGCAGTATTTT. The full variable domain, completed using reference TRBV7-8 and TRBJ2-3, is GAGVSQSPRYKVAKRGQDVALRCDPISGHVSLFWYQQALGQGPEFLTYFQNEAQLDKSGLPSDRFFAERPEGSVSTLKIQRTQQEDSAVYLCASSFGTSGVYTDTQYFGPGTRLTVL.

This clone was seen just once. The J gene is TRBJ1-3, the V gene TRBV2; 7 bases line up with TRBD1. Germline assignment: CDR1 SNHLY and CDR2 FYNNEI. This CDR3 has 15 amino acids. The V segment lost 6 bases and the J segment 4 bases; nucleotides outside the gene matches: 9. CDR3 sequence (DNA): TGTGCCAGCAGAGATCGACAGGGTACAGGAAACACCATATATTTT. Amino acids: CASRDRQGTGNTIYF.

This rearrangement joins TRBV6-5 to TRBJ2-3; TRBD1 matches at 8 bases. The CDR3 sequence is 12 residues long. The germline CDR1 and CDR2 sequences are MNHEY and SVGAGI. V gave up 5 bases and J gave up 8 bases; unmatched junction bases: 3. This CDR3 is CASSTTGGTQYF. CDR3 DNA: TGTGCCAGCAGTACCACAGGGGGTACGCAGTATTTT.

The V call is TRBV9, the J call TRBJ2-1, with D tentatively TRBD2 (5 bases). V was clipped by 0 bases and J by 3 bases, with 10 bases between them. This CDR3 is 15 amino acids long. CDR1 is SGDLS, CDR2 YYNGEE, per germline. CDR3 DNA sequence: TGTGCCAGCAGCGTAGATTTCGGGGTCTACAATGAGCAGTTCTTC. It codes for CASSVDFGVYNEQFF.